This T cell receptor beta chain was sequenced in a study of blood T cell repertoires in COVID-19. Study summary: Some COVID-19 samples were acute and others convalescent; all came from the United States, Italy and Spain. T cells, B-cell-depleted T cells, or PBMCs provided the cDNA or gDNA that served as material.

Living in 24 US areas, the participants were between roughly 18 and 89 years of age. Symptom resolution, clearance, or two negative PCRs marked the recovered donors of Cohort 3. CDR1 is SGDLS, CDR2 YYNGEE, per germline. V was pared by 2 bases and J by 6 bases, with 9 bases between. This CDR3 is built from 13 residues. Only in-frame clones appear in the TCRdb table, and some are missing; sequencing was by immunoSEQ multiplex PCR. Of about 160,000 clones listed, approximately 81% were seen once; the top ten hold roughly 8%. This TCR came from a woman between 45 and 60 years old who had recovered from COVID-19. J is TRBJ2-1 and V is TRBV9; TRBD2 is a possible D gene (5 bases). The sequenced sample consisted of PBMCs or T cells enriched from blood (not recorded which). In DNA, the CDR3 is TGTGCCAGCAGCGTTACGGGGTTCAATGAGCAGTTCTTC. The encoded protein is CASSVTGFNEQFF.